The 20 T cell receptor beta chains below were found in one sample sequenced in a study of blood T cell repertoires in COVID-19. TCRdb's copy holds only in-frame clones and misses some; the assay was immunoSEQ multiplex PCR. This table has some 74,000 clones, 80% appearing once. Sequencing input: peripheral blood. The receptors here all came from a human donor in a cohort sampled during active COVID-19.

The CDR3 nucleotides read TGTGCCAGCAGCTTGGGAGGGGGTCCTCAATCACCCCTCCACTTT. Protein sequence: CASSLGGGPQSPLHF. This chain connects TRBV7-2 to TRBJ1-6; tentative D call: TRBD1 (6 bases). There are 15 residues in the CDR3. Germline CDR1 SGHTA, CDR2 FQGNSA. Between the trimmed V and J ends, which lost 3 bases and 10 bases, there was a span of 16 bases.

The CDR3 DNA is TGTGCCAGCAGCCTCCCGCTGGGCCGGTCCAATGAGCAGTTCTTC. Its translation is CASSLPLGRSNEQFF. The V gene is TRBV5-4, the J gene TRBJ2-1; no definite D call. Germline V CDR1 and CDR2: SGHNT, YYREEE (reference sequence). V lost 4 bases and J 6 bases, leaving 17 bases between the germline ends. The CDR3 extends over 15 amino acids.

In DNA, the CDR3 is TGTGCCAGTGGGTTTTTCGGGGACCAAGAGACCCAGTACTTC. Protein sequence: CASGFFGDQETQYF. The chain links TRBV6-6 to TRBJ2-5, with TRBD2 as a possible D gene (5 bases). V was shortened by 9 bases and J by 0 bases, with 14 bases between the two germline ends. Germline V gene data show CDR1 as MNHNY and CDR2 as SVGAGI (reference sequence). The CDR3 extends over 14 amino acids.

Only a few counts were recorded for this clone. The chain links TRBV7-3 to TRBJ1-1; D is unresolved. CDR1 SGHTA and CDR2 FQGTGA come from the germline V gene. CDR3 size: 13 residues. V lost 2 bases and J 9 bases, leaving 13 bases between the germline ends. The CDR3 spells CASSLSPPSQAFF. CDR3 in DNA: TGTGCCAGCAGCTTATCCCCCCCCTCTCAAGCTTTCTTT.

The genes are TRBV24-1 and TRBJ2-1, with D perhaps matching TRBD1 (5 bases). Trimming stripped 2 bases from V and 7 bases from J, with 11 bases between. Per the germline V gene, CDR1 is KGHDR and CDR2 is SFDVKD. This CDR3 comprises 14 residues. DNA for the CDR3: TGTGCCACCAGTGATTCAGGGCTCCAGAATGAGCAGTTCTTC. Translation: CATSDSGLQNEQFF.

The gene calls are TRBV5-5 and TRBJ1-2; D perhaps matches TRBD1 (6 bases). The V end was cut by 0 bases, the J end by 5 bases, with 20 bases between. The CDR3 is 17 residues long. Germline V gene sequence: CDR1 SGHKS, CDR2 YYEKEE (reference sequence). The CDR3 DNA follows: TGTGCCAGCAGCTTGGGGGCTATGGGGGCAGGGGTATATGGCTACACCTTC. Translation gives CASSLGAMGAGVYGYTF.

For the CDR3, the DNA is TGCGCCAGCAGCTTAGGCAGGCCAGAGGATACGCAGTATTTT. Protein: CASSLGRPEDTQYF. This chain connects TRBV5-1 to TRBJ2-3; D is ambiguous. The CDR3 sequence is 14 residues long. From germline, CDR1 is SGHRS and CDR2 YFSETQ. Trimming shortened V by 2 bases and J by 6 bases, and 13 bases separated the two germline ends.

This chain connects TRBV4-2 to TRBJ1-2, with 9 bases aligning to TRBD1. The CDR3 covers 19 residues. Looked up from germline, CDR1 is LGHNA and CDR2 is YNFKEQ. V lost 1 base, J lost 0 bases, and 12 bases stayed unmatched. The CDR3 DNA reads TGTGCCAGCAGCCAAGGGGGGATCCGCGGACAGGGGACTAACTATGGCTACACCTTC. Amino acids: CASSQGGIRGQGTNYGYTF.

A few counts support this clone. V and J are TRBV6-6 and TRBJ1-1, with D unresolved. Germline CDR1 is MNHNY and CDR2 is SVGAGI (reference sequence). Trimming removed 8 bases from V and 0 bases from J, with 13 bases in between. The CDR3 runs to 14 residues. The CDR3, as DNA: TGTGCCAGCCGCGGGCTGTTTGTGAACACTGAAGCTTTCTTT. Encoded protein: CASRGLFVNTEAFF.

V usage is TRBV7-8 and J usage is TRBJ2-5, with a tentative D call TRBD1 (6 bases). Trimming shortened V by 4 bases and J by 5 bases, and 14 bases separated the two germline ends. The CDR3 is 14 amino acids. In germline, CDR1 is SGHVS, CDR2 FQNEAQ. The CDR3 region has the DNA TGTGCCAGCAGCTCCCGGACAGCAGAGGAGACCCAGTACTTC. Its translation: CASSSRTAEETQYF.

The rearrangement links TRBV21-1 to TRBJ2-7; TRBD1 is the table's D call, not checked against the DNA. TRBV21-1 is a pseudogene locus. CDR3 size: 16 residues. The CDR3 is CASSKGDRGRPYEQYF. The DNA for the CDR3 is TGTGCCAGCAGCAAGGGGGACAGGGGGCGACCGTACGAGCAGTACTTC.

The rearrangement uses TRBV18 and TRBJ2-7; TRBD2 aligns across 8 bases. The CDR3 sequence is 15 residues long. CDR1 KGHSH and CDR2 LQKENI come from the germline V gene. Trimming took 6 bases from V and 0 from J; bases not matched to a gene: 7. The CDR3 protein is CASSQGLGGSYEQYV. CDR3 DNA: TGTGCCAGCTCCCAGGGACTAGGGGGCTCCTACGAGCAGTACGTC.

This clone was counted once. The chain has TRBV6-5 and TRBJ1-3; 8 bases line up with TRBD1. CDR1 MNHEY and CDR2 SVGAGI come from the germline V gene. The junction had 4 bases not matched to a gene; V was cut back by 2 bases and J by 4 bases. The CDR3 totals 15 residues. CDR3 sequence reads: CASSYGQGVGNTIYF. The CDR3 DNA follows: TGTGCCAGCAGTTACGGACAGGGTGTAGGAAACACCATATATTTT.

This chain uses TRBV21-1 with TRBJ2-7; the table's TRBD1 call for D was not verified on the DNA. TRBV21-1 is shown as a pseudogene. This CDR3 has 16 residues. Here the CDR3 reads CASSKVPLTDVYEQYV. The CDR3 region has the DNA TGTGCCAGCAGCAAAGTCCCGCTAACAGATGTCTACGAGCAGTACGTC.

The rearrangement links TRBV27 to TRBJ1-1, with a weak D call TRBD1 (6 bases). The CDR3 has 14 amino acids. The V end lost 6 bases, the J end lost 3 bases, and 14 bases lay between the germline ends. Germline CDR1 MNHEY, CDR2 SMNVEV (reference sequence). CDR3 loop: CASRHWNRDTEAFF. CDR3 DNA sequence: TGTGCCAGCAGACATTGGAACAGGGACACTGAAGCTTTCTTT.

The CDR3 is CATRRDRAANQPQHF. In DNA, the CDR3 is TGTGCCACCAGGAGGGACAGGGCGGCCAATCAGCCCCAGCATTTT. The chain couples TRBV24-1 to TRBJ1-5; 9 bases align to TRBD1. The V gene end was trimmed by 7 bases and the J gene end by 3 bases; junction bases not matched to a gene: 6. This CDR3 is 15 amino acids long. Germline loops: CDR1 KGHDR, CDR2 SFDVKD.

This chain links TRBV19 with TRBJ1-1; 7 bases map to TRBD1. Per germline, CDR1 LNHDA and CDR2 SQIVND (reference sequence). The CDR3 consists of 13 residues. Germline trimming cut 5 bases from V and 4 bases from J; bases unmatched to any gene: 4. The CDR3 loop reads CASSRQGGTEAFF. In DNA, the CDR3 is TGTGCCAGTAGTCGGCAGGGGGGCACTGAAGCTTTCTTT.

The chain has TRBV5-1 and TRBJ2-2; no clear D gene. The V gene's germline CDR1 is SGHRS and CDR2 YFSETQ. CDR3 length equals 14 residues. V lost 0 bases and J lost 15, with 18 bases in between. CDR3 DNA: TGCGCCAGCAGCTTGGCCCTGGGCAGGCAGAAGGTGTTTTTT. Translation gives CASSLALGRQKVFF.

V gene TRBV4-3 combines with J gene TRBJ1-2; D is uncertain. CDR3 length equals 14 residues. Per germline, CDR1 LGHNA and CDR2 YSLEER. V shed 4 bases and J shed 8 bases, with 17 bases lying between them. The CDR3 nucleotides are TGCGCCAGCAGCCTTCTAGCGGGGAAGGAAGGCTACACCTTC. This codes for CASSLLAGKEGYTF.

This chain uses TRBV18 with TRBJ2-7, with 10 positions matching TRBD2. The J segment lost 3 bases and the V segment lost 3 bases, leaving 8 bases of the junction unmatched. This CDR3 has 16 amino acids. Germline lookup yields CDR1 KGHSH and CDR2 LQKENI. DNA for the CDR3: TGTGCCAGCTCACCCTCCCTTGCTAGCGGGAGCTACGAGCAGTACGTC. This codes for CASSPSLASGSYEQYV.